This T cell receptor beta chain was recorded in a study of blood T cell repertoires in COVID-19 (dated by TCRdb to 2019 to 2021). Regarding the study in general: Samples covering the acute and convalescent phases of COVID-19 were provided by collaborators in the United States, Italy and Spain. Where available, HLA class I and class II types were taken from metadata supplied by the sample provider and were not determined by assay-based typing. Samples were obtained from the ongoing ImmuneRACE study (first 160 participants) and from over 1,000 subjects provided by 6 global collaborators. The repertoires were released in a freely available public database meant as a resource for research on the immune response to SARS-CoV-2. The material from the prospective study consisted of cDNA or gDNA derived from T cells, B-cell-depleted T cells, or PBMCs. Nearly every sample came with metadata listing a de-identified subject ID, COVID-19 status, age in years and sex. The dataset comprised deeply sampled blood TCRbeta repertoires from subjects exposed to, actively infected with, or recovered from COVID-19.

For CDR1 and CDR2, the germline V gene (reference sequence) lists LNHDA and SQIVND. Trimming accounts for 3 bases at V and 9 bases at J, while the number of junction bases matched to no gene is 5. The CDR3 numbers 13 residues from cysteine through phenylalanine. This entry keeps only the CDR3 DNA: 39 bases, framed from base 1. Study-wide conclusions, independent of this receptor: Clinical and demographic metadata were provided uncurated, with the amount varying by source and participant.

The immunoSEQ Assay, a bias-controlled multiplex PCR, was used to amplify TCRbeta CDR3 regions from genomic DNA. As for the original processing: Nucleated cell counts per sample were estimated from amplification of reference gene primers within the assay. To quantify the absolute abundance of each unique TCRbeta CDR3 rearrangement, sequence reads were collapsed and filtered. For each sample, productive Simpson clonality was calculated by taking the square root of Simpson's diversity index across productive rearrangements. TCRdb stores this immuneACCESS table with in-frame sequences only. Part of the clones is absent; in the studies checked, under half of the shortfall reflects unresolved V genes, and no reason is known for the rest. D and trimming come from the DNA, and the V and J calls and clone size come from that table. The sample table contains 85,000 to 110,000 clones; only one count was recorded for about 90% of them. About 3.2% of the sample goes to the ten largest clones.

Notes on this clone: Its cognate antigen has yet to be identified. No base-level quality is on record; no much larger clone is a single base apart.

Whole blood was collected in K2EDTA tubes by collaborating institutions according to the institutions' own protocols. For TCRbeta analysis, collaborators shipped samples as frozen whole blood, isolated PBMCs, or DNA extracted from either of those sample types. This clonotype was obtained from a human donor in a cohort sampled during active COVID-19. What was sequenced was peripheral blood. This chain is built from TRBV19 and TRBJ2-1; TRBD2 fits 7 bases in the junction. The CDR3 reads as follows: CASSIGGSIEQFF. In nucleotides, the sequence is TGTGCCAGTAGTATCGGCGGGAGCATTGAGCAGTTCTTC.